This T cell receptor beta chain is from a study of T cell repertoires in cytomegalovirus infection. Germline V gene lookup returns CDR1 SGHTA and CDR2 FQGNSA. Trimming took off 5 bases at V and 6 bases at J, with 10 bases between the two ends. This CDR3 is 12 amino acids long. From the reads, TCRdb called clonotypes with MiXCR, one entry per CDR3 protein. In the table there are about 260,000 distinct CDR3 sequences, 9.1% of which are singletons. The receptor was isolated from a human donor in good health (CMV status not recorded). Some clones in this sample may be carry-over from other donors' samples. The chain employs TRBV7-2 and TRBJ1-1, with D uncertain. The sample comprised PBMCs. The CDR3 sequence is CASSPSIPEAFF. Written as DNA, the CDR3 is TGTGCCAGCAGCCCATCGATCCCTGAAGCTTTCTTT.